Shown below are 6 T cell receptor beta chains from a single sample sequenced in a study of T cell changes during pregnancy in multiple sclerosis. Profiling relied on immunoSEQ multiplex PCR, and the TCRdb table lists in-frame clones only, not all of them. The sample lists more than 25,000 clones, roughly 94% occurring once. The starting material was peripheral blood, obtained in the first trimester of pregnancy. The receptors shown here come from a female donor in good health, enrolled as a control in a pregnancy study.

This chain joins TRBV7-8 and TRBJ2-7; TRBD1 matches at 7 bases. CDR1 and CDR2 from the germline V gene are SGHVS and FQNEAQ. The CDR3 extends over 14 amino acids. Losses at the gene ends were 2 bases for V and 1 base for J; bases not matched to a gene: 2. The CDR3 loop reads CASSLRDRSYEQYF. The CDR3 coding sequence is TGTGCCAGCAGCTTACGGGACAGATCCTACGAGCAGTACTTC.

V usage is TRBV6-5 and J usage is TRBJ1-4, with 7 bases lining up with TRBD1. The length of the CDR3 is 13 residues. V shed 9 bases, J shed 8 bases, and the junction held 9 bases outside the gene matches. Per the germline V gene, CDR1 is MNHEY and CDR2 is SVGAGI. As DNA, the CDR3 is TGTGCCAGGGTTACAGGGGCGCGGGAAAAACTGTTTTTT. Translation gives CARVTGAREKLFF.

This chain joins TRBV4-3 and TRBJ2-5; 7 nucleotides line up with TRBD1. The V segment lost 0 bases and the J segment 4 bases; nucleotides outside the gene matches: 2. This CDR3 spans 14 amino acids. Germline V gives CDR1 LGHNA, CDR2 YSLEER. The CDR3 spells CASSQEGGVETQYF. The CDR3 DNA is TGCGCCAGCAGCCAAGAAGGGGGCGTAGAGACCCAGTACTTC.

The chain is built from TRBV5-6 and TRBJ1-2; 10 bases are shared with TRBD1. The CDR3 sequence is 15 residues long. Germline trimming cut 3 bases from V and 4 bases from J; bases unmatched to any gene: 6. CDR1 and CDR2 from the germline V gene are SGHDT and YYEEEE. CDR3 protein: CASSSRTGGIYGYTF. Written as DNA, the CDR3 is TGTGCCAGCAGCTCCCGGACAGGGGGGATCTATGGCTACACCTTC.

The chain is built from TRBV29-1 and TRBJ2-3, with 7 nucleotides matching TRBD2. Germline V gives CDR1 SQVTM, CDR2 ANQGSEA. J gave up 1 base and V 5 bases, and 9 bases lay outside the gene matches. This CDR3 spans 15 amino acids. CDR3 nucleotide sequence: TGCAGCGTTCACGAAGGGGCGGGAGGCACAGATACGCAGTATTTT. Translating it yields CSVHEGAGGTDTQYF.

V is TRBV27 and J is TRBJ1-5; D gene unclear. The CDR3 runs to 12 residues. The germline V gene encodes CDR1 MNHEY and CDR2 SMNVEV (reference sequence). Trimming took 2 bases from V and 7 from J, leaving 6 bases between them. Written as DNA, the CDR3 is TGTGCCAGCAGTTTAAATGGCCAGCCCCAGCATTTT. This translates into CASSLNGQPQHF.